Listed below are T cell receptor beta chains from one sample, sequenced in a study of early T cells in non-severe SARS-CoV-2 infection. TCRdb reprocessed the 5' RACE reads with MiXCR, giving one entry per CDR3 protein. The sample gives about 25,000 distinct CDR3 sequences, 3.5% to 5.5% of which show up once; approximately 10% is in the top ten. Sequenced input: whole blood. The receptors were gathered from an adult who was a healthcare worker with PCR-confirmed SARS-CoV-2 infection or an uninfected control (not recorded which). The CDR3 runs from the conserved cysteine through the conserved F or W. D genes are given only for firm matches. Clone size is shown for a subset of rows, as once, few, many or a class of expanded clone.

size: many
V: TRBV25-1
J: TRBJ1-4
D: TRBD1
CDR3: CASSPTFGTGGNEKLFF
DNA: TGTGCCAGCAGTCCCACCTTCGGGACAGGCGGGAATGAAAAACTGTTTTTT

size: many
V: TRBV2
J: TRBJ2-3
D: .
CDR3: CASASQGYTDTQYF
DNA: TGTGCCAGCGCATCACAGGGTTACACAGATACGCAGTATTTT

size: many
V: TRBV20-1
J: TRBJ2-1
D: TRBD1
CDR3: CSARGTGRISEQFF
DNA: TGCAGTGCTCGCGGGACAGGGAGGATCAGTGAGCAGTTCTTC

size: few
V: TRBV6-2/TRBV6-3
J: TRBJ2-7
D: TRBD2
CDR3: CASSLLAGEGEQYF
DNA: TGTGCCAGCAGCCTCCTAGCGGGAGAGGGCGAGCAGTACTTC

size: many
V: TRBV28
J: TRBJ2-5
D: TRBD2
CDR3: CASSFGRARETQYF
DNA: TGTGCCAGCAGTTTCGGGAGGGCCAGAGAGACCCAGTACTTC

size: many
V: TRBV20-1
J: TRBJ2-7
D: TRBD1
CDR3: CSAERGPDEQYF
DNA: TGCAGTGCGGAGAGGGGGCCAGACGAGCAGTACTTC

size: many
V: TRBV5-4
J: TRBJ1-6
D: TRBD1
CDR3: CASSALRDRNSPLHF
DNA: TGTGCCAGCAGCGCCCTCCGGGACAGAAATTCACCCCTCCACTTT

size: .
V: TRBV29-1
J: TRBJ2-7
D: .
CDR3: CSVTLQGMVYEQYF
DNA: TGCAGCGTTACGCTTCAGGGGATGGTCTACGAGCAGTACTTC

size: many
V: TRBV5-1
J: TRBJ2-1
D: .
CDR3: CASSSQSRGIQHNEQFF
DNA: TGCGCCAGCAGCTCCCAGAGTAGGGGGATTCAACACAATGAGCAGTTCTTC

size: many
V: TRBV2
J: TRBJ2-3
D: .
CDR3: CASTRGNTQYF
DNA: TGTGCCAGCACACGGGGCAATACGCAGTATTTT

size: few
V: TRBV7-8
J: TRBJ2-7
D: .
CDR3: CASSFSGDEQYF
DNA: TGTGCCAGCAGCTTTTCGGGTGACGAGCAGTACTTC

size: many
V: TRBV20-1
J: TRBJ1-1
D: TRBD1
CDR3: CSARDREGANTEAFF
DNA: TGCAGTGCTAGAGATCGGGAGGGGGCGAACACTGAAGCTTTCTTT

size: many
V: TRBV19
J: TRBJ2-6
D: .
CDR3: CASSMGTQLSGANVLTF
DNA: TGTGCCAGTAGTATGGGGACACAACTCTCTGGGGCCAACGTCCTGACTTTC

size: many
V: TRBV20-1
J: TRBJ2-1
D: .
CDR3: CSAPSLAVTYNEQFF
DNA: TGCAGTGCCCCAAGTCTAGCCGTAACCTACAATGAGCAGTTCTTC

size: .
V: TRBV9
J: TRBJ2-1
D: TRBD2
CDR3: CASSVDSGRAFNEQFF
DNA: TGTGCCAGCAGCGTAGATTCCGGGAGGGCCTTCAATGAGCAGTTCTTC

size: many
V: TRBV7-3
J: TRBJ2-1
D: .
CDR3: CASSARSGEQFF
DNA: TGTGCCAGCAGCGCGAGGTCCGGTGAGCAGTTCTTC

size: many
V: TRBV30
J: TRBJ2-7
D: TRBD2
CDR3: CAWTGTSASYEQYF
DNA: TGTGCCTGGACCGGGACTAGCGCCTCCTACGAGCAGTACTTC

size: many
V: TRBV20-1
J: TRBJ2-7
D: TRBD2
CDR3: CSARVTSAEQYF
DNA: TGCAGTGCTAGAGTAACTAGCGCGGAGCAGTACTTC

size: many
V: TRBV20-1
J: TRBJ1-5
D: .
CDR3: CSATRGSNQPQHF
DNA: TGCAGTGCTACCAGGGGTAGCAATCAGCCCCAGCATTTT

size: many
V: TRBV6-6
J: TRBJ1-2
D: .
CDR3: CASSSDARGYTF
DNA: TGTGCCAGCAGTTCGGACGCGAGGGGCTACACCTTC

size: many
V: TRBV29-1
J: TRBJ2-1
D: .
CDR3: CSVETGPPEQFF
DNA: TGCAGCGTTGAGACTGGGCCGCCTGAGCAGTTCTTC

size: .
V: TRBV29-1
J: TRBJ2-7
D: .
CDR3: CSVEEGGYEQYF
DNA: TGCAGCGTTGAAGAAGGGGGCTACGAGCAGTACTTC

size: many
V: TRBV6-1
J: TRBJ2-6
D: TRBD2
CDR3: CASRFGPGLAGAGANVLTF
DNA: TGTGCCAGCCGATTTGGGCCGGGACTAGCGGGAGCTGGGGCCAACGTCCTGACTTTC

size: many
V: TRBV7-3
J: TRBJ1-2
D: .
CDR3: CASSQAPGRGYTF
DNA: TGTGCCAGCAGCCAAGCCCCAGGGAGAGGCTACACCTTC

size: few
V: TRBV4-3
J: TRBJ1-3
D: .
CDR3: CASSQDPGAATTIYF
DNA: TGCGCCAGCAGCCAAGATCCTGGGGCGGCGACCACCATATATTTT

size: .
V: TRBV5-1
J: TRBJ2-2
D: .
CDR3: CASSLDPNTGELFF
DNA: TGCGCCAGCAGCTTGGACCCGAACACCGGGGAGCTGTTTTTT

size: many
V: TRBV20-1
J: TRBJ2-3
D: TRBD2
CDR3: CSATVGRMDTQYF
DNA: TGCAGTGCCACCGTCGGGAGGATGGATACGCAGTATTTT

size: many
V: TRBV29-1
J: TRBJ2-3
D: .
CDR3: CSAGGFTDTQYF
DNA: TGCAGCGCCGGAGGGTTCACAGATACGCAGTATTTT

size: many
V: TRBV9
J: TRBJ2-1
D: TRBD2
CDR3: CASSPVVAGSDEQFF
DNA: TGTGCCAGCAGCCCCGTGGTAGCGGGAAGCGATGAGCAGTTCTTC

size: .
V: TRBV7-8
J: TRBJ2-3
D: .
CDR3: CASSLRLETDTQYF
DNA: TGTGCCAGCAGCTTGCGGTTGGAGACAGATACGCAGTATTTT

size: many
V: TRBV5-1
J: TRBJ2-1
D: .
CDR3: CASRVEGFYNEQFF
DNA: TGCGCCAGCAGGGTGGAAGGGTTCTACAATGAGCAGTTCTTC

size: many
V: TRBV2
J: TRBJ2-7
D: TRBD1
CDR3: CASTEGQGPEQYF
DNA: TGTGCCAGCACCGAGGGACAGGGACCCGAGCAGTACTTC

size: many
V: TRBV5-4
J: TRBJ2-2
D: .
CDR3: CASSLDDRNTGELFF
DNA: TGTGCCAGCAGCTTGGATGACAGGAACACCGGGGAGCTGTTTTTT

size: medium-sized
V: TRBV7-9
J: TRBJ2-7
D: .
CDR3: CASSHPLSVQEQYF
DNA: TGTGCCAGCAGTCACCCTTTGTCGGTCCAAGAGCAGTACTTC

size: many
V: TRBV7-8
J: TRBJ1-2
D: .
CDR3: CASSLEGRTNYGYTF
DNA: TGTGCCAGCAGCTTGGAAGGCCGGACTAACTATGGCTACACCTTC

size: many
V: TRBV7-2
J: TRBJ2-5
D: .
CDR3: CASSTTVRETQYF
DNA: TGTGCCAGCAGCACGACAGTCAGAGAGACCCAGTACTTC

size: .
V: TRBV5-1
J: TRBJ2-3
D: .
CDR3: CASSYSREDTQYF
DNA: TGCGCCAGCAGCTACTCCCGGGAAGATACGCAGTATTTT

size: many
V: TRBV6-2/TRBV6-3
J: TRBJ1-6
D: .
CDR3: CASSPKQGRNSPLHF
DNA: TGTGCCAGCAGTCCGAAACAGGGCCGTAATTCACCCCTCCACTTT

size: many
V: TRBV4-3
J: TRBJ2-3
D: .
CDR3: CASSQGPWNTGTDTQYF
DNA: TGCGCCAGCAGCCAAGGACCGTGGAACACCGGCACAGATACGCAGTATTTT

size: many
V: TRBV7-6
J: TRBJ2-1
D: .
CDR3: CASSLSQHNEQFF
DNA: TGTGCCAGCAGCTTATCTCAGCATAATGAGCAGTTCTTC

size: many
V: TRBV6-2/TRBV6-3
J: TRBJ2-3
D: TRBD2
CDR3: CASSYELAGAEDTQYF
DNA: TGTGCCAGCAGTTACGAACTAGCGGGAGCGGAAGATACGCAGTATTTT

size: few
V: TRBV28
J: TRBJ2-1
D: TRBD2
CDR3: CASSPGTTGNEQFF
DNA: TGTGCCAGCAGTCCAGGGACTACCGGCAATGAGCAGTTCTTC

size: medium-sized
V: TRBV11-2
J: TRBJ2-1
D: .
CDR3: CASSLAAGSRYEQFF
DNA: TGTGCCAGCAGCTTAGCGGCGGGCTCCCGGTATGAGCAGTTCTTC

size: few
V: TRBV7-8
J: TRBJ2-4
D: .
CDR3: CASSAPEGTKNIQYF
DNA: TGTGCCAGCAGCGCCCCTGAGGGTACCAAAAACATTCAGTACTTC

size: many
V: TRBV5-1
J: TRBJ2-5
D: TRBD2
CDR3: CASSLTSAQETQYF
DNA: TGCGCCAGCAGCTTGACTAGCGCTCAAGAGACCCAGTACTTC

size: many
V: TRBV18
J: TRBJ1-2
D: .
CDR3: CASSPPEQGLYGYTF
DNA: TGTGCCAGCTCACCACCGGAGCAGGGCCTCTATGGCTACACCTTC